The following is a T cell receptor (beta chain) sequence with its context. The antigen this receptor binds is unknown. The input lacks base qualities; no much larger clone sits a single base away. This record comes from a study of Ad26.COV2.S vaccination and SARS-CoV-2 variants (dated by TCRdb to the early 2020s). About the full investigation: Vaccine-arm donors came from COV1001, a multicentre, randomized, double-blind, placebo-controlled phase I-IIa trial of Ad26.COV2.S in healthy adults. Ad26.COV2.S was given intramuscularly at 5x10^10 or 1x10^11 viral particles, as a single shot or as two shots 56 days apart. TCRbeta repertoire sequencing served as the tool for gauging how specific and how broad the SARS-CoV-2-reactive T cell receptors were following Ad26.COV2.S vaccination. A total of some 30 samples were included in the TCR-sequenced set, comprising roughly 19 Ad26.COV2.S vaccine recipients, 5 placebo recipients and 8 SARS-CoV-2 convalescent individuals. Participants in the trial were split at random into five groups of five each, receiving low-dose or high-dose Ad26.COV2.S once or twice, or else placebo on both occasions. Blinding of investigators to trial group allocation was maintained during experiments and outcome assessment. On the study overall, not on this receptor specifically: Comparable non-spike TCR breadth was observed between vaccine and placebo recipients, consistent with only spike being contained in the vaccine. Comparing responses between vaccine doses or regimens was not something the study was powered to do. The authors noted that the TCR breadth and depth analyses may have underestimated total T cell responses. Ad26.COV2.S recipients had higher spike-specific TCR breadth than placebo recipients (P = 0.0014). Substantial breadth of spike-specific CD8+ and CD4+ T cell responses was reported after vaccination.

The immunoSEQ Assay was the method used to sequence TCRbeta CDR3 regions. After extraction, genomic DNA underwent amplification by bias-controlled multiplex PCR, followed by high-throughput sequencing. The original methods were these. To quantify the absolute abundance of every unique TCRbeta CDR3 region, sequences were collapsed and filtered. T cell fraction was estimated by normalizing TCRbeta template counts to usable DNA, which was measured by amplifying reference genes present in all nucleated cells. Repertoire TCRs were annotated as SARS-CoV-2-specific by exact matching of V gene, CDR3 amino acid sequence and J gene to a known reactive TCR set. The reference SARS-CoV-2 TCR set came from MIRA and was filtered for enrichment in COVID-19-positive ImmuneCODE repertoires, removing public or cross-reactive TCRs. Using the MIRA antigens, annotated TCRs were further analysed by specific ORF or by position within an ORF. Depth was the summed frequency of annotated unique rearrangements, while breadth was defined as annotated unique rearrangements over total unique productive rearrangements. TCR breadth was compared between groups using two-sided Wilcoxon rank-sum tests. TCRdb re-hosts the immuneACCESS table, in-frame sequences only. Its copies lack some clones; in the studies checked, an unresolved V gene accounts for under half of them, and the cause for the rest is not known. V, J and clone size are those of that table, while D and trimming were read from the DNA. Across this sample there are 410,000 or so clones, with over 80% seen only once. Approximately 1.7% of the sample goes to the ten largest clones.

The label giving this sample's treatment or condition can be read as: some 20 received Ad26.COV2.S at low or high dose, single or two shots; about 5 received placebo; per-sample allocation not given. For vaccine and placebo recipients, the sequenced repertoires came from samples collected on day 63 after the first injection. Cohort 1b enrolled roughly 25 adults aged 18-55 years at a single site in Boston, USA, between 29 July and 7 August 2020. Ad26.COV2.S consisted of a replication-incompetent adenovirus type 26 vector by which a prefusion-stabilized SARS-CoV-2 spike protein from the original Wuhan strain was expressed. This specimen was peripheral blood, taken in a trial of Ad26.COV2.S vaccine versus placebo. This TCR derives from a person between 18 and 60 years old who received the Ad26.COV2.S COVID-19 vaccine or a placebo.

At the DNA level, the sequence is TGTGCCAGCAGCTTATCCCCCTTGGATACGCAGTATTTT. It is translated as CASSLSPLDTQYF. The chain couples TRBV7-2 to TRBJ2-3, with no confidently assigned D gene. The CDR3 runs 13 amino acids, cysteine and phenylalanine included. Only the CDR3 region is kept as DNA, spanning 39 bases read in frame from base 1. The germline V gene sets CDR1 to SGHTA and CDR2 to FQGNSA. V lost 2 bases and J lost 6 bases; the stretch between them is 9 bases long.